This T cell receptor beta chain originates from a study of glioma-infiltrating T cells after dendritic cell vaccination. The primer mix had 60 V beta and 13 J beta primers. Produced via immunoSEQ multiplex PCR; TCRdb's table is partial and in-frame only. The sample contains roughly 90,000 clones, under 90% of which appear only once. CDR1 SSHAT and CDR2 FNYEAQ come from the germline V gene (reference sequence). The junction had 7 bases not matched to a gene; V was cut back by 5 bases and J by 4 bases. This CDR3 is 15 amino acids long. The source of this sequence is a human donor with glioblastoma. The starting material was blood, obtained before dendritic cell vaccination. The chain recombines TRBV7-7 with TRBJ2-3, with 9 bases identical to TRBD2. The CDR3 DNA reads TGTGCCAGCAGCCTCCTGGGACTAGCATCAGATACGCAGTATTTT. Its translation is CASSLLGLASDTQYF.